Following are 14 T cell receptor beta chains from one sample sequenced in a study of T cell responses to AZD1222 COVID-19 vaccine. TCRdb's table, derived via immunoSEQ multiplex PCR, lists solely in-frame clones and lacks some. This repertoire shows about 99,000 clones, roughly nine tenths found once; its top ten account for around 3.1%. The starting material was peripheral blood, obtained on day 0 of AZD1222 vaccination. The source of these receptors is an adult in good health.

V usage is TRBV6-5 and J usage is TRBJ2-1; TRBD2 matches at 10 bases. CDR3 length: 15 amino acids. Germline assignment: CDR1 MNHEY and CDR2 SVGAGI. After removal of 7 bases from V and 10 bases from J, the junction contained 13 bases not matched to a gene. CDR3 nucleotides: TGTGCCAGCACTATGGAGGCTAGCGGGAGTCACGAGCAGTTCTTC. Its protein is CASTMEASGSHEQFF.

The chain couples TRBV6-5 to TRBJ1-2, with 8 bases fitting TRBD1. This CDR3 has 13 amino acids. V shed 2 bases and J 7 bases; nucleotides not matched to a gene: 3. Germline loops: CDR1 MNHEY, CDR2 SVGAGI. This CDR3 is CASSYAGGRGYTF. In nucleotides, the CDR3 is TGTGCCAGCAGTTACGCAGGGGGCCGTGGCTACACCTTC.

The chain recombines TRBV6-5 with TRBJ2-1, with 8 nucleotides matching TRBD2. The V gene end was trimmed by 6 bases and the J gene end by 7 bases; junction bases not matched to a gene: 11. The CDR3 has 15 residues. Germline assignment: CDR1 MNHEY and CDR2 SVGAGI. DNA of the CDR3: TGTGCCAGCAGGGGGGGTCGGACTAGCATTAATGAGCAGTTCTTC. It translates to CASRGGRTSINEQFF.

The sample holds one count of this clone. The chain combines TRBV7-3 with TRBJ2-3, with D possibly matching TRBD2 (5 bases). The CDR3 has 14 amino acids. CDR1 SGHTA and CDR2 FQGTGA come from the germline V gene. V was shortened by 2 bases and J by 1 base, with 7 bases between the two germline ends. The CDR3 loop is CASSLDGGTDTQYF. The DNA for the CDR3 is TGTGCCAGCAGCTTAGACGGGGGCACAGATACGCAGTATTTT.

The gene calls are TRBV19 and TRBJ2-1; tentative D call: TRBD2 (6 bases). The CDR3 is 14 amino acids. Germline CDR1 is LNHDA and CDR2 is SQIVND (reference sequence). The V and J ends lost 6 bases and 0 bases respectively, with 9 bases between them. The CDR3: CASRRLDSYNEQFF. CDR3 sequence (DNA): TGTGCCAGTAGGCGACTAGACTCCTACAATGAGCAGTTCTTC.

The J gene is TRBJ2-1, the V gene TRBV9; 8 nucleotides align to TRBD2. The CDR3 spans 15 residues. Germline values: CDR1 SGDLS, CDR2 YYNGEE. With V trimmed by 3 bases and J by 8 bases, 10 bases remained unmatched. CDR3 sequence reads: CASSDSGTSRDEQFF. CDR3 nucleotides: TGTGCCAGCAGCGATAGCGGGACCAGCCGGGATGAGCAGTTCTTC.

The chain couples TRBV7-3 to TRBJ2-5; D not certain. Trimming removed 6 bases at V and 5 bases at J, with 19 bases between. CDR1 is SGHTA and CDR2 is FQGTGA in the germline V gene. The CDR3 extends over 15 amino acids. In nucleotides, the CDR3 is TGTGCCAGCAGTACTCAGGAAGGGCTGGTCGAGACCCAGTACTTC. Translating gives CASSTQEGLVETQYF.

The chain combines TRBV5-1 with TRBJ2-7, with 11 bases matching TRBD2. Germline CDR1 SGHRS, CDR2 YFSETQ. The CDR3 extends over 14 amino acids. The CDR3 region has the DNA TGTGCCAGCAGCTGGGGGACTAGCGGTAGCGAGCAGTACGTC. This codes for CASSWGTSGSEQYV.

This sequence joins TRBV3-1 (or the pseudogene TRBV3-2) and TRBJ1-2, with 9 bases identical to TRBD1. The germline V gene has CDR1 LGHDT and CDR2 YNNKEL (reference sequence). The junction had 6 bases not matched to a gene; V was cut back by 6 bases and J by 7 bases. This CDR3 spans 13 amino acids. The DNA for the CDR3 is TGTGCCAGCAGGCAAACAGGGGGCTCTGGCTACACCTTC. Its protein product is CASRQTGGSGYTF.

In its sample, this clone was seen once. The rearrangement links TRBV10-3 to TRBJ2-1; D is unclear. Trimming removed 6 bases at V and 5 bases at J, with 17 bases between. The CDR3 contains 15 residues. The germline gives CDR1 ENHRY, CDR2 SYGVKD. The CDR3 loop is CAIRQADAGNNEQFF. In nucleotides, the CDR3 is TGTGCCATCAGACAAGCAGACGCAGGTAACAATGAGCAGTTCTTC.

Remarks on this clone: The junction shows a germline mismatch at one end, possibly a read error. The CDR3 DNA reads as TGTGCCAGCAGCTTGGGAGGACAGGGGGCAGATACGCAGTATTTT. Its protein is CASSLGGQGADTQYF. The chain uses TRBV5-1 and TRBJ2-3; TRBD1 agrees at 10 bases. The CDR3 runs 15 residues. Germline CDR1 reads SGHRS; CDR2 reads YFSETQ. Using reference TRBV5-1 and TRBJ2-3 for the parts outside the CDR3, the full variable domain is KAGVTQTPRYLIKTRGQQVTLSCSPISGHRSVSWYQQTPGQGLQFLFEYFSETQRNKGNFPGRFSGRQFSNSRSEMNVSTLELGDSALYLCASSLGGQGADTQYFGPGTRLTVL.

The chain couples TRBV30 to TRBJ1-2; 7 bases align to TRBD1. The CDR3 has 13 amino acids. Germline CDR1 GTSNPN, CDR2 SVGIG (reference sequence). Trimming cost V 2 bases and J 5 bases; bases outside gene matches: 5. DNA for the CDR3: TGTGCCTGGAGTCAGGGGGAGCGGTATGGCTACACCTTC. It encodes CAWSQGERYGYTF.

The chain employs TRBV6-2 or TRBV6-3 and TRBJ1-1, with 8 bases aligning to TRBD1. There are 14 residues in the CDR3. The V gene's germline CDR1 is MNHEY and CDR2 SVGEGT. V was clipped by 6 bases and J by 0 bases; unmatched bases: 3. CDR3 sequence (DNA): TGTGCCAGCAGCCCACAGGGGGTGAACACTGAAGCTTTCTTT. Protein sequence: CASSPQGVNTEAFF.

The chain carries TRBV10-3 and TRBJ2-3; TRBD2 matches 11 bases. The germline CDR1 and CDR2 sequences are ENHRY and SYGVKD. The CDR3 runs 15 residues. After removal of 7 bases from V and 1 base from J, the junction contained 4 bases not matched to a gene. The CDR3 DNA is TGTGCCATCACCGAGACTAGCGGGGGCACAGATACGCAGTATTTT. This sequence encodes CAITETSGGTDTQYF.